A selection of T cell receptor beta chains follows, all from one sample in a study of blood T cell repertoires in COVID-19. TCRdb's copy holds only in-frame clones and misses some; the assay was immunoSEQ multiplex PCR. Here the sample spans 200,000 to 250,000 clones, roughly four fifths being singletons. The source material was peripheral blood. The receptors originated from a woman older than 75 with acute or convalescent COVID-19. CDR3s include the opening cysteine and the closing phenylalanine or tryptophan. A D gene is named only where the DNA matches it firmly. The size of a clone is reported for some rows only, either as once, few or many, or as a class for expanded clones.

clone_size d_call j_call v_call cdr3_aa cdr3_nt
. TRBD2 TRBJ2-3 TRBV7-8 CASSQGLAGGDTQYF TGTGCCAGCAGCCAGGGTCTAGCGGGAGGAGATACGCAGTATTTT
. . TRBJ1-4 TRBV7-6 CASSLVAGTNEKLFF TGTGCCAGCAGCTTAGTGGCTGGTACTAATGAAAAACTGTTTTTT
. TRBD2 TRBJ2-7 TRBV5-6 CASSRATSGSFYEQYF TGTGCCAGCAGCCGGGCTACTAGCGGGAGCTTTTACGAGCAGTACTTC
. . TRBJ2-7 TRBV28 CASSFPGGGGEQYF TGTGCCAGCAGTTTTCCAGGGGGCGGGGGCGAGCAGTACTTC
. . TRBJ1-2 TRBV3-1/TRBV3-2 CASSQVANYGYTF TGTGCCAGCAGCCAAGTAGCGAACTATGGCTACACCTTC
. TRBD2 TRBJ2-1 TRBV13 CASRVGASGSYEQFF TGTGCCAGCAGGGTGGGGGCTAGCGGGAGTTATGAGCAGTTCTTC
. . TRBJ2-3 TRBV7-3 CASSGSGGGGDTQYF TGTGCCAGCAGCGGAAGTGGGGGCGGCGGAGATACGCAGTATTTT
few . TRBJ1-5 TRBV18 CASSPTVSNQPQHF TGTGCCAGCTCACCGACAGTTAGCAATCAGCCCCAGCATTTT
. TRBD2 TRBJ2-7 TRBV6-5 CASSSWSGSSYEQYF TGTGCCAGCAGTTCGTGGAGCGGGAGTTCCTACGAGCAGTACTTC
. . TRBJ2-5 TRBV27 CASRPFGSGQETQYF TGTGCCAGCAGGCCTTTTGGTAGCGGCCAAGAGACCCAGTACTTC
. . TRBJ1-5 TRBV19 CASSQGSQPQHF TGTGCCAGCTCGCAGGGTAGTCAGCCCCAGCATTTT
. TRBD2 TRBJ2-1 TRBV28 CASSLILLAGEYNEQFF TGTGCCAGCAGTTTAATTCTCCTAGCGGGGGAATACAATGAGCAGTTCTTC
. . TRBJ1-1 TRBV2 CASRGDGIEAFF TGTGCCAGCAGGGGCGACGGGATCGAAGCTTTCTTT
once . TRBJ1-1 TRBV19 CASSMLVGGGTEAFF TGTGCCAGTAGTATGTTGGTTGGGGGGGGAACTGAAGCTTTCTTT
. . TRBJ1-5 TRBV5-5 CASSSEGGSNQPQHF TGTGCCAGCAGCTCCGAGGGGGGGAGCAATCAGCCCCAGCATTTT
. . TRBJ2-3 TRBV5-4 CASSFFSDTQYF TGTGCCAGCAGCTTCTTCTCCGATACGCAGTATTTT
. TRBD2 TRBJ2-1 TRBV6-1 CASSEASGGYNEQFF TGTGCCAGCAGTGAAGCCAGCGGGGGCTACAATGAGCAGTTCTTC
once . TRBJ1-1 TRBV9 CASSVGQGENTEAFF TGTGCCAGCAGCGTAGGACAAGGGGAGAACACTGAAGCTTTCTTT
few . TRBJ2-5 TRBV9 CASSPRLVRETQYF TGTGCCAGCAGTCCTCGACTAGTCCGAGAGACCCAGTACTTC
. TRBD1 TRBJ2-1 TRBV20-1 CSASFGTGYSDEQFF TGCAGTGCTAGTTTTGGGACAGGGTATTCGGATGAGCAGTTCTTC
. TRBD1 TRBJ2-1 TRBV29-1 CSALGGTGGSYNEQFF TGCAGCGCCCTTGGGGGGACAGGGGGCTCCTACAATGAGCAGTTCTTC
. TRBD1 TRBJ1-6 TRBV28 CASRPQGAKNSPLHF TGTGCCAGCAGACCACAGGGGGCTAAGAATTCACCCCTCCACTTT
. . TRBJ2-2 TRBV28 CASSVSGPGTGELFF TGTGCCAGCAGCGTTAGCGGCCCGGGCACCGGGGAGCTGTTTTTT
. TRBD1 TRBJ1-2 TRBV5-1 CASSLARGTSNYGYTF TGCGCCAGCAGCTTGGCCAGGGGGACAAGCAACTATGGCTACACCTTC
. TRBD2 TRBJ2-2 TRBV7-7 CASSPRVGAGSTGELFF TGTGCTAGCAGCCCCCGGGTCGGAGCGGGAAGCACCGGGGAGCTGTTTTTT
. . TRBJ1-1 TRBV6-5 CASSYGGRRNTEAFF TGTGCCAGCAGTTACGGGGGGAGGCGGAACACTGAAGCTTTCTTT
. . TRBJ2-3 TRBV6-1 CASSESEWWTDTQYF TGTGCCAGCAGTGAAAGCGAGTGGTGGACAGATACGCAGTATTTT
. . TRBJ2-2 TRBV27 CASRRKAPRVNTGELFF TGTGCCAGCAGGCGCAAAGCCCCTAGAGTGAACACCGGGGAGCTGTTTTTT
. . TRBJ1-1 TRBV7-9 CASSLALMNTEAFF TGTGCCAGCAGCTTAGCCCTAATGAACACTGAAGCTTTCTTT
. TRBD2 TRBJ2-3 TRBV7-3 CASSLIGAGGPGDTQYF TGTGCCAGCAGCTTAATAGGAGCGGGGGGGCCCGGAGATACGCAGTATTTT
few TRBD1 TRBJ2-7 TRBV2 CASRDPLDRGTYEQYF TGTGCCAGCAGGGACCCTCTGGACAGGGGAACCTACGAGCAGTACTTC
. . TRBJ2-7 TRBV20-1 CSAGSGYEQYF TGCAGTGCTGGGAGTGGGTACGAGCAGTACTTC
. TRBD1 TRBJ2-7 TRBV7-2 CASSLGSGTGHYEQYF TGTGCCAGCAGCTTAGGTTCTGGGACAGGACACTACGAGCAGTACTTC
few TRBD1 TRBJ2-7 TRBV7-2 CASSLTGTGRYEQYF TGTGCCAGCAGCTTGACCGGGACAGGGAGGTACGAGCAGTACTTC
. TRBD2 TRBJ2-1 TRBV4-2 CASSQVSGRAYNEQFF TGTGCCAGCAGCCAGGTTAGCGGGAGAGCCTACAATGAGCAGTTCTTC
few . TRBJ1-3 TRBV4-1 CASSAGGNTIYF TGCGCCAGCTCTGCGGGTGGAAACACCATATATTTT
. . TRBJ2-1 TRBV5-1 CASSLSGGPSSYNEQFF TGCGCCAGCAGCTTGTCCGGGGGGCCTAGCTCCTACAATGAGCAGTTCTTC
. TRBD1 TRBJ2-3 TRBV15 CATSRGDRGPDTQYF TGTGCCACCAGCAGAGGCGACAGGGGCCCAGATACGCAGTATTTT
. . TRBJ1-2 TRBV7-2 CASSPDFGYGYTF TGTGCCAGTTCTCCAGACTTCGGGTATGGCTACACCTTC
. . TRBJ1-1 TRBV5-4 CASSPSGRTEAFF TGTGCCAGCAGCCCATCCGGGAGAACTGAAGCTTTCTTT
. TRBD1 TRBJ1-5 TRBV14 CASSQDRTGRNQPQHF TGTGCCAGCAGCCAAGATCGGACAGGAAGAAATCAGCCCCAGCATTTT
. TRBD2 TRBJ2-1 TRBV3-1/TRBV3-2 CASSLGLAGASNEQFF TGTGCCAGCAGCCTGGGACTAGCGGGGGCGTCCAATGAGCAGTTCTTC
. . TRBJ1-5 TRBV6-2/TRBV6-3 CASSYLPGADYSNQPQHF TGTGCCAGCAGTTACCTTCCGGGAGCAGACTATAGCAATCAGCCCCAGCATTTT
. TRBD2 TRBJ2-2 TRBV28 CASRPRGSGSNTGELFF TGTGCCAGCAGGCCTCGGGGTAGCGGGAGTAACACCGGGGAGCTGTTTTTT
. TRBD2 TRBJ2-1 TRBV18 CASSRLLADIYNEQFF TGTGCCAGCTCACGACTACTAGCGGACATATACAATGAGCAGTTCTTC
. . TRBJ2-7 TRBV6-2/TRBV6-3 CASSYSPQDPYEQYF TGTGCCAGCAGTTATAGTCCACAGGATCCCTACGAGCAGTACTTC
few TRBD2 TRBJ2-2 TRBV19 CASSWTSDGELFF TGTGCCAGTAGTTGGACTAGCGACGGGGAGCTGTTTTTT
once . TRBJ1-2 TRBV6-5 CASSSLGQGPGYGYTF TGTGCCAGCAGTTCTCTCGGCCAGGGGCCCGGCTATGGCTACACCTTC
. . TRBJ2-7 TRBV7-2 CASSLGSGGSYEQYF TGTGCCAGCAGCTTAGGAAGTGGGGGGTCCTACGAGCAGTACTTC
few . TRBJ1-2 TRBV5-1 CASSSQGFDYGYTF TGCGCCAGCAGCTCTCAGGGATTTGACTATGGCTACACCTTC
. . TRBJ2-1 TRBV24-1 CATVRENEQFF TGTGCCACCGTACGGGAAAATGAGCAGTTCTTC
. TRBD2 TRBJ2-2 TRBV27 CASSLPTSGRVAGAGELFF TGTGCCAGCAGCTTGCCGACTAGCGGGAGAGTAGCTGGCGCCGGGGAGCTGTTTTTT
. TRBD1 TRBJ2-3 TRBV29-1 CSVGGQSTDTQYF TGCAGCGTTGGGGGACAGTCCACAGATACGCAGTATTTT
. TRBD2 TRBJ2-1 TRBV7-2 CASSLDTSGGASEQFF TGTGCCAGCAGCTTAGATACTAGCGGGGGGGCATCTGAGCAGTTCTTC
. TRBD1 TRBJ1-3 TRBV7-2 CASSSGQGNTIYF TGTGCCAGCAGCTCGGGACAGGGAAACACCATATATTTT
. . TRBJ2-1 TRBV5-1 CASRTRSEIYEQFF TGCGCCAGCAGAACCAGGTCGGAAATTTATGAGCAGTTCTTC
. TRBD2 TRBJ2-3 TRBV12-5 CASLAGRGDTQYF TGTGCTAGTTTAGCGGGTCGCGGCGATACGCAGTATTTT
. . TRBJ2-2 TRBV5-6 CASSPVNTGELFF TGTGCCAGCAGTCCAGTGAACACCGGGGAGCTGTTTTTT
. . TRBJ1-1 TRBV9 CASSVDPGRSNTEAFF TGTGCCAGCAGCGTAGACCCAGGGAGGTCGAACACTGAAGCTTTCTTT
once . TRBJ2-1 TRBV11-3 CASSSGETNEQFF TGTGCCAGCAGCTCCGGGGAGACGAATGAGCAGTTCTTC